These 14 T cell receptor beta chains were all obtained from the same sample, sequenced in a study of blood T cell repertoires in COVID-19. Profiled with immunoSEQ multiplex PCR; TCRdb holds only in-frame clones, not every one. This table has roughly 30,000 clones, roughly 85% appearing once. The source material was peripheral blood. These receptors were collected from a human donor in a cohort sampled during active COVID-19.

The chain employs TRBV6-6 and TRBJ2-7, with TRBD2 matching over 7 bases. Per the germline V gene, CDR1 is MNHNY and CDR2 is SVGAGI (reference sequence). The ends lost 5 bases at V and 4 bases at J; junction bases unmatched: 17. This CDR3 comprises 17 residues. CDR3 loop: CASSRSWARETLYEQYF. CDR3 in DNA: TGTGCCAGCAGTCGCAGCTGGGCGCGGGAGACTCTATACGAGCAGTACTTC.

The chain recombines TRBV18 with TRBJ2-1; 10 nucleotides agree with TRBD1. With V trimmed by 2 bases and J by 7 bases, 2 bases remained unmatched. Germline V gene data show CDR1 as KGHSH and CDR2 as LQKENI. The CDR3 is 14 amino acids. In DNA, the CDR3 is TGTGCCAGCTCACCAGGGACAGGGGTGAATGAGCAGTTCTTC. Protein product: CASSPGTGVNEQFF.

The CDR3 protein is CASSPIPQRAQYF. The CDR3 DNA sequence: TGTGCCAGCTCACCAATTCCCCAGAGGGCCCAGTACTTC. This chain links TRBV18 with TRBJ2-5, with a weak D call TRBD2 (5 bases). Germline V gene data show CDR1 as KGHSH and CDR2 as LQKENI. Trimming pared 2 bases from V and 9 bases from J, leaving 13 bases between. The CDR3 spans 13 residues.

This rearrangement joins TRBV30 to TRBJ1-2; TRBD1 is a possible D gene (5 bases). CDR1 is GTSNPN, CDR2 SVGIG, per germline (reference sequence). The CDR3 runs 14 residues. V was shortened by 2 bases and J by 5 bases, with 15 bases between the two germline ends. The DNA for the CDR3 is TGTGCCTGGAGTCCCCTGGGACTGAATTATGGCTACACCTTC. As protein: CAWSPLGLNYGYTF.

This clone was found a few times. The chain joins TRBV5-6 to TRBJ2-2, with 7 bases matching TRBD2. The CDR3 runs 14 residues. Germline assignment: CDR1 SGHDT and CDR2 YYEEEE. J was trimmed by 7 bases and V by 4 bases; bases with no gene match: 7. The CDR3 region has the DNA TGTGCCAGCAGCCGCGGGAGCTCAGGCGGGGAGCTGTTTTTT. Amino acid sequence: CASSRGSSGGELFF.

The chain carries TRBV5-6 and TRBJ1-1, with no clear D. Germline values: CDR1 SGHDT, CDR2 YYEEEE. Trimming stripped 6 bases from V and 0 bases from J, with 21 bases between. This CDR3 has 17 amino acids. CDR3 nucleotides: TGTGCCAGCAACCCTCCGGGCAGACGACTATTGAACACTGAAGCTTTCTTT. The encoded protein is CASNPPGRRLLNTEAFF.

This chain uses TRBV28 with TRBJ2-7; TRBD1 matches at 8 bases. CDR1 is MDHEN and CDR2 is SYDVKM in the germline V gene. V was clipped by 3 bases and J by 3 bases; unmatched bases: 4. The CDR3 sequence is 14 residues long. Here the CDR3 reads CASSFGDRGYEQYF. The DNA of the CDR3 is TGTGCCAGCAGTTTCGGAGACAGGGGCTACGAGCAGTACTTC.

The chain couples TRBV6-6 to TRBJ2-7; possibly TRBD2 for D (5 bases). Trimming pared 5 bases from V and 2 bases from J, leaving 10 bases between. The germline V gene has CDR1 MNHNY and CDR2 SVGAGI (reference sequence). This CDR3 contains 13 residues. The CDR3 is CASSNGLAYEQYF. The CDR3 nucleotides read TGTGCCAGCAGTAACGGACTGGCCTACGAGCAGTACTTC.

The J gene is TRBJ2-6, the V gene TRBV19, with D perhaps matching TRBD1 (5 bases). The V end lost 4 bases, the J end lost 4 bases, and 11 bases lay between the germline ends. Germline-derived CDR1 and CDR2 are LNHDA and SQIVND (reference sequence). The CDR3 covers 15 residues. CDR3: CASSTTGSGANVLTF. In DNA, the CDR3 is TGTGCCAGTAGTACAACAGGAAGCGGGGCCAACGTCCTGACTTTC.

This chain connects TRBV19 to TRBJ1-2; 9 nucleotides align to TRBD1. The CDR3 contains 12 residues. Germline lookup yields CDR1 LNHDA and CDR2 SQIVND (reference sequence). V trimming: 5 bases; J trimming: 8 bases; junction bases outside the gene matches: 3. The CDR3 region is CASSLQGAGYTF. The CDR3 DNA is TGTGCCAGTAGTTTACAGGGGGCAGGCTACACCTTC.

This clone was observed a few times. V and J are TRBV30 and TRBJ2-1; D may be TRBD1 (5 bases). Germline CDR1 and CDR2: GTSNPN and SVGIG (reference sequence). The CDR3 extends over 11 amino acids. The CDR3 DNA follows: TGTGCACGTCAGGGTTACAATGAGCAGTTCTTC. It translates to CARQGYNEQFF.

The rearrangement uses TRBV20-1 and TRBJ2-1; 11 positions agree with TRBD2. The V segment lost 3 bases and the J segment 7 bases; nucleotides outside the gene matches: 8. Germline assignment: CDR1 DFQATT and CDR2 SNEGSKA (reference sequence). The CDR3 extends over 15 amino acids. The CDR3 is CSASYVAGGSNEQFF. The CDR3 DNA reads TGCAGTGCTAGTTACGTAGCGGGGGGGAGTAATGAGCAGTTCTTC.

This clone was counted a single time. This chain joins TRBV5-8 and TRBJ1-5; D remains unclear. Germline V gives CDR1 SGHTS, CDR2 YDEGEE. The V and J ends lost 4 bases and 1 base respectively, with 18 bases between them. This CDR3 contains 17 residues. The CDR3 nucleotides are TGTGCCAGCAGCCCCGTAATGGCGGTTACGAGCAATCAGCCCCAGCATTTT. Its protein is CASSPVMAVTSNQPQHF.

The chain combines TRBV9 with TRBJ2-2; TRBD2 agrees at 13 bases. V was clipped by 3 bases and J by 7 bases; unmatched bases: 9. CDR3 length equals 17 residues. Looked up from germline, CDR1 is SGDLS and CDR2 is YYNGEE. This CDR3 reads CASSGRTSGSFGGELFF. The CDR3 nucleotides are TGTGCCAGCAGCGGTAGGACTAGCGGGAGTTTTGGCGGGGAGCTGTTTTTT. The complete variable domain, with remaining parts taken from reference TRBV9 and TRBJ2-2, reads DSGVTQTPKHLITATGQRVTLRCSPRSGDLSVYWYQQSLDQGLQFLIQYYNGEERAKGNILERFSAQQFPDLHSELNLSSLELGDSALYFCASSGRTSGSFGGELFFGEGSRLTVL.